These 17 T cell receptor beta chains were sequenced from one sample in a study of cytomegalovirus exposure and HLA in healthy donors. 13 Jbeta primers and 60 Vbeta primers were used for the PCR. Measured with immunoSEQ multiplex PCR; TCRdb has only the in-frame clones, and not every one. The sample holds fewer than 200,000 clones, approximately 80% seen once. Sequenced input: PBMCs. The receptors stem from a woman aged 45 to 65 in good health and CMV-seronegative.

The rearrangement joins TRBV5-1 to TRBJ2-7; 9 nucleotides line up with TRBD1. V shed 4 bases and J 4 bases; nucleotides not matched to a gene: 6. There are 14 residues in the CDR3. CDR1 is SGHRS and CDR2 is YFSETQ in the germline V gene. CDR3 nucleotides: TGCGCCAGCAGCATCGAGGGACAGGGTTACGAGCAGTACTTC. Translation gives CASSIEGQGYEQYF.

The V and J genes are TRBV18 and TRBJ1-2, with TRBD1 as a possible D gene (5 bases). Germline V gene data show CDR1 as KGHSH and CDR2 as LQKENI. V was shortened by 5 bases and J by 8 bases, with 15 bases between the two germline ends. This CDR3 spans 13 amino acids. The CDR3 nucleotides are TGTGCCAGCTCAGAGTACCGGGGGACCGGCTACACCTTC. Its translation is CASSEYRGTGYTF.

The chain couples TRBV28 to TRBJ1-1; possible D gene TRBD1, 6 bases. V lost 9 bases and J lost 4, with 15 bases in between. Germline values: CDR1 MDHEN, CDR2 SYDVKM. The CDR3 contains 13 residues. The CDR3 spells CASREGGSTEAFF. CDR3 bases: TGTGCCAGTCGAGAAGGGGGAAGCACTGAAGCTTTCTTT.

This chain uses TRBV7-2 with TRBJ1-1; unclear D gene. This CDR3 comprises 15 residues. Germline V CDR1 and CDR2: SGHTA, FQGNSA. V was pared by 5 bases and J by 6 bases, with 19 bases between. DNA for the CDR3: TGTGCCAGCAGCCCCCTACGGCGGGGTAGCGCTGAAGCTTTCTTT. Translation gives CASSPLRRGSAEAFF.

The genes are TRBV28 and TRBJ2-3, with a tentative D call TRBD2 (7 bases). Germline-derived CDR1 and CDR2 are MDHEN and SYDVKM. The V gene lost 5 bases and the J gene lost 3 bases, with 15 bases spanning the gap. The CDR3 is 15 amino acids. In DNA, the CDR3 is TGTGCCAGCAGTCGAAGAGGGGGGGGGACAGATACGCAGTATTTT. It codes for CASSRRGGGTDTQYF.

V gene TRBV7-9 combines with J gene TRBJ1-2; D unresolved. V shed 0 bases and J shed 5 bases, with 13 bases lying between them. The CDR3 totals 15 residues. CDR1 and CDR2 from the germline V gene are SEHNR and FQNEAQ (reference sequence). CDR3 sequence (DNA): TGTGCCAGCAGCTTAGCCCTTGTGGCCTCGTATGGCTACACCTTC. Encoded protein: CASSLALVASYGYTF.

V and J are TRBV28 and TRBJ1-2; TRBD1 is a possible D gene (5 bases). Per germline, CDR1 MDHEN and CDR2 SYDVKM. This CDR3 contains 15 residues. V was shortened by 1 base and J by 4 bases, with 13 bases between the two germline ends. The CDR3, as DNA: TGTGCCAGCAGTTTATCGCCAGGGCTCGGCTATGGCTACACCTTC. Translation: CASSLSPGLGYGYTF.

The chain links TRBV18 to TRBJ1-1; D might be TRBD1 (6 bases). The CDR3 covers 13 residues. The germline CDR1 and CDR2 sequences are KGHSH and LQKENI. V lost 5 bases and J lost 4, with 11 bases in between. As DNA, the CDR3 is TGTGCCAGCTCATTTCAGGGGTCCACTGAAGCTTTCTTT. It yields the protein CASSFQGSTEAFF.

The chain joins TRBV7-9 to TRBJ2-7, with TRBD2 matching over 7 bases. The length of the CDR3 is 16 residues. Germline CDR1 and CDR2: SEHNR and FQNEAQ (reference sequence). The trim removed 4 bases at V and 4 bases at J, leaving 13 bases unmatched. Written as DNA, the CDR3 is TGTGCCAGCAGCTCTAGCGGATTTCCTGGGGTGTACGAGCAGTACTTC. This codes for CASSSSGFPGVYEQYF.

The rearrangement uses TRBV28 and TRBJ2-5, with D maybe TRBD1 (6 bases). The CDR3 is 13 residues long. With 6 bases removed from V and 3 bases from J, the gap between germline ends came to 11 bases. CDR1 and CDR2 (germline): MDHEN, SYDVKM. The CDR3 spells CASSPPGEETQYF. The DNA of the CDR3 is TGTGCCAGCAGCCCCCCAGGGGAAGAGACCCAGTACTTC.

The V call is TRBV10-3, the J call TRBJ1-4, with 8 bases aligning to TRBD1. The germline CDR1 and CDR2 sequences are ENHRY and SYGVKD. The length of the CDR3 is 16 residues. V trimming: 0 bases; J trimming: 8 bases; junction bases outside the gene matches: 8. CDR3 sequence reads: CAISESPGGTGEKLFF. The CDR3 DNA reads TGTGCCATCAGTGAGTCTCCAGGGGGCACAGGCGAAAAACTGTTTTTT.

The chain is built from TRBV5-1 and TRBJ1-1; perhaps TRBD1 as D (5 bases). CDR1 SGHRS and CDR2 YFSETQ come from the germline V gene. CDR3 length: 13 amino acids. Trimming removed 3 bases at V and 2 bases at J, with 8 bases between. The DNA for the CDR3 is TGCGCCAGCAGCTCAGACAGCAACACTGAAGCTTTCTTT. It specifies CASSSDSNTEAFF. Filled out from reference TRBV5-1 and TRBJ1-1, the complete variable domain reads KAGVTQTPRYLIKTRGQQVTLSCSPISGHRSVSWYQQTPGQGLQFLFEYFSETQRNKGNFPGRFSGRQFSNSRSEMNVSTLELGDSALYLCASSSDSNTEAFFGQGTRLTVV.

As to this clone: The sample contains more than one DNA sequence encoding this CDR3. This rearrangement joins TRBV7-6 to TRBJ2-1; D might be TRBD2 (6 bases). The CDR3 has 18 residues. Germline assignment: CDR1 SGHVS and CDR2 FNYEAQ. V gave up 7 bases and J gave up 5 bases, with 27 bases separating them. The CDR3 spells CASNLDAGGLTTDNEQFF. The CDR3 bases are TGTGCCAGCAACCTCGATGCCGGGGGTCTGACTACGGACAATGAGCAGTTCTTC.

V is TRBV28 and J is TRBJ2-3, with 7 bases that match TRBD1. V lost 4 bases, J lost 3 bases, and 1 base stayed unmatched. Germline lookup yields CDR1 MDHEN and CDR2 SYDVKM. The CDR3 is made up of 13 amino acids. CDR3 loop: CASSSRGTDTQYF. CDR3 nucleotide sequence: TGTGCCAGCAGTTCCAGGGGGACAGATACGCAGTATTTT. Looking up the rest from reference TRBV28 and TRBJ2-3 gives the full variable domain: DVKVTQSSRYLVKRTGEKVFLECVQDMDHENMFWYRQDPGLGLRLIYFSYDVKMKEKGDIPEGYSVSREKKERFSLILESASTNQTSMYLCASSSRGTDTQYFGPGTRLTVL.

The V call is TRBV9, the J call TRBJ1-4; a possible D gene is TRBD1 (6 bases). This CDR3 spans 14 amino acids. Germline V gene sequence: CDR1 SGDLS, CDR2 YYNGEE. The V gene lost 3 bases and the J gene lost 8 bases, with 14 bases spanning the gap. DNA of the CDR3: TGTGCCAGCAGCGCCCCAGGGGTTAACGAAAAACTGTTTTTT. The encoded protein is CASSAPGVNEKLFF.

A single count supports this clone. The chain recombines TRBV27 with TRBJ1-2, with TRBD1 identical over 8 bases. CDR1 and CDR2 (germline): MNHEY, SMNVEV (reference sequence). The CDR3 has 14 residues. The ends lost 5 bases at V and 5 bases at J; junction bases unmatched: 7. The CDR3 reads CASSPGQGRYGYTF. The CDR3 DNA reads as TGTGCCAGCAGTCCCGGACAGGGACGGTATGGCTACACCTTC.

The chain carries TRBV28 and TRBJ2-7; D might be TRBD2 (6 bases). V lost 3 bases to trimming and J lost 7 bases, with 16 bases between them. The CDR3 loop spans 14 amino acids. The V gene's germline CDR1 is MDHEN and CDR2 SYDVKM. The CDR3 loop reads CASSFLWGSGEQYF. In DNA form, the CDR3 reads TGTGCCAGCAGTTTCCTCTGGGGAAGCGGGGAGCAGTACTTC.